These T cell receptor beta chains were read from a single sample in a study of cytomegalovirus exposure and HLA in healthy donors. The table came from immunoSEQ multiplex PCR; TCRdb's copy has only in-frame clones and leaves some out. The sample records approximately 65,000 clones, roughly 97% being singletons. The sample taken for sequencing was PBMCs. All receptors come from a man younger than 35 in good health and CMV-seronegative. Both conserved end residues are part of each CDR3. Fields, in order: V gene, CDR3 length, J gene, CDR3 protein.

v_gene: TRBV6-5
len: 15
j_gene: TRBJ2-7
CDR3aa: CASSSSGSIRDEQYF

v_gene: TRBV15
len: 15
j_gene: TRBJ1-4
CDR3aa: CATSREQAPGEKLFF

v_gene: TRBV28
len: 17
j_gene: TRBJ2-1
CDR3aa: CASRETGGPRDYNEQFF

v_gene: TRBV15
len: 15
j_gene: TRBJ1-5
CDR3aa: CATSRRRDSNQPQHF

v_gene: TRBV27
len: 15
j_gene: TRBJ2-1
CDR3aa: CASSAYPGTGNEQFF

v_gene: TRBV9
len: 15
j_gene: TRBJ2-5
CDR3aa: CASSVAGGLQETQYF

v_gene: TRBV27
len: 13
j_gene: TRBJ2-3
CDR3aa: CASSLSWRLQQNF

v_gene: TRBV6-5
len: 14
j_gene: TRBJ2-7
CDR3aa: CASRRGQGLYEQYF

v_gene: TRBV7-9
len: 14
j_gene: TRBJ1-4
CDR3aa: CASSLVGANEKLFF

v_gene: TRBV6-1
len: 15
j_gene: TRBJ1-3
CDR3aa: CASIKVGRSGNTIYF

v_gene: TRBV5-6
len: 18
j_gene: TRBJ1-2
CDR3aa: CASSDLQGVGPSRYGYTF

v_gene: TRBV19
len: 16
j_gene: TRBJ1-1
CDR3aa: CASSIGGFQGGTEAFF

v_gene: TRBV7-2
len: 15
j_gene: TRBJ2-3
CDR3aa: CASSSLTGSTDTQYF

v_gene: TRBV7-6
len: 14
j_gene: TRBJ2-3
CDR3aa: CASSLTGLTDTQYF

v_gene: TRBV6-1
len: 14
j_gene: TRBJ2-3
CDR3aa: CASSEGANTDTQYF

v_gene: TRBV27
len: 14
j_gene: TRBJ1-1
CDR3aa: CASSFGQVNTEAFF

v_gene: TRBV11-3
len: 15
j_gene: TRBJ2-1
CDR3aa: CASSFRLGGDNEQFF

v_gene: TRBV6-4
len: 14
j_gene: TRBJ2-3
CDR3aa: CASSEGRDTDTQYF

v_gene: TRBV7-6
len: 14
j_gene: TRBJ2-1
CDR3aa: CASSPVQQGAEQFF

v_gene: TRBV6-5
len: 16
j_gene: TRBJ2-3
CDR3aa: CASSYLAGVGTDTQYF

v_gene: TRBV7-2
len: 12
j_gene: TRBJ1-2
CDR3aa: CASSLGTGGYTF

v_gene: TRBV28
len: 15
j_gene: TRBJ2-1
CDR3aa: CASSLYRTSGNEQFF

v_gene: TRBV28
len: 14
j_gene: TRBJ2-1
CDR3aa: CASSPRTGYNEQFF

v_gene: TRBV11-3
len: 13
j_gene: TRBJ2-7
CDR3aa: CASSLREGYEQYF